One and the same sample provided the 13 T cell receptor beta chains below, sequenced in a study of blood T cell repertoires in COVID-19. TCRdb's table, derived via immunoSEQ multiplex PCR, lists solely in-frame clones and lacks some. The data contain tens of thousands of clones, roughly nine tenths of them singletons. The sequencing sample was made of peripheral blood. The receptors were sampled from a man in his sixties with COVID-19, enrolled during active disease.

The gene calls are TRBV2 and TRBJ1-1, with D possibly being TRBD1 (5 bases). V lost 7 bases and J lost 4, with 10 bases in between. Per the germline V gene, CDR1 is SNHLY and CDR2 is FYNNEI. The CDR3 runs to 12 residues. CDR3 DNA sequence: TGTGCCAGCATGCGAAGGGGCACTGAAGCTTTCTTT. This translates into CASMRRGTEAFF.

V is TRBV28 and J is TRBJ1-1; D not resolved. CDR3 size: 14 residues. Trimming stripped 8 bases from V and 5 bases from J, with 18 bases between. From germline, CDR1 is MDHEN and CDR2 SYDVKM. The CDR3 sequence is CASLSVGRYTEAFF. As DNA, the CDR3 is TGTGCCAGCCTGTCGGTGGGCCGATATACTGAAGCTTTCTTT. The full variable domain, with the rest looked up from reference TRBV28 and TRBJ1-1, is DVKVTQSSRYLVKRTGEKVFLECVQDMDHENMFWYRQDPGLGLRLIYFSYDVKMKEKGDIPEGYSVSREKKERFSLILESASTNQTSMYLCASLSVGRYTEAFFGQGTRLTVV.

In nucleotides, the CDR3 is TGTGCCAGCAGGGGGAGGGGAGCGTTGGAGACCCAGTACTTC. Translation gives CASRGRGALETQYF. This chain uses TRBV2 with TRBJ2-5, with 7 bases that match TRBD2. Germline trimming cut 6 bases from V and 5 bases from J; bases unmatched to any gene: 9. Germline V gene data show CDR1 as SNHLY and CDR2 as FYNNEI. The CDR3 runs to 14 residues.

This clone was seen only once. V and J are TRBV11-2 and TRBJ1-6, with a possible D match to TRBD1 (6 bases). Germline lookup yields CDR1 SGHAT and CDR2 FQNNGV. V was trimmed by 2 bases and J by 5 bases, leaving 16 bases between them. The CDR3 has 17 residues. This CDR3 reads CASSLRLVGADNSPLHF. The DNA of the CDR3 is TGTGCCAGCAGCTTACGCCTTGTGGGGGCCGATAATTCACCCCTCCACTTT.

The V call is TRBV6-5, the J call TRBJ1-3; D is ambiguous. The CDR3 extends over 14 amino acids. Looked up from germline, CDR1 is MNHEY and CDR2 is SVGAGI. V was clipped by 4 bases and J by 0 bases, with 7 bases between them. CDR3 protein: CASSLRASGNTIYF. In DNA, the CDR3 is TGTGCCAGCAGTTTGAGGGCCTCTGGAAACACCATATATTTT.

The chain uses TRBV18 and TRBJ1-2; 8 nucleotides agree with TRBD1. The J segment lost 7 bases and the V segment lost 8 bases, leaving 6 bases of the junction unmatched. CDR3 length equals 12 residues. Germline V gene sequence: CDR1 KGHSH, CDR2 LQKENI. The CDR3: CASPRGPGGYTF. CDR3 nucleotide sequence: TGTGCCAGCCCCAGGGGGCCGGGTGGCTACACCTTC.

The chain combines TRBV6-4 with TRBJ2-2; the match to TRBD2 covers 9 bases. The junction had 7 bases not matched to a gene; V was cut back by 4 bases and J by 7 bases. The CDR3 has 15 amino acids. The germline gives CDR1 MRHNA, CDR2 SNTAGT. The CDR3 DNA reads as TGTGCCAGCAGTGTATTAGCGGGAGTTGACGGGGAGCTGTTTTTT. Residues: CASSVLAGVDGELFF.

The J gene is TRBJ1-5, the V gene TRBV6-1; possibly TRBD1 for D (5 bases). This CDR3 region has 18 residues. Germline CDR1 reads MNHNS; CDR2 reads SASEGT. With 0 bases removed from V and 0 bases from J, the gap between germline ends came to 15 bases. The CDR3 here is CASSEARGTADSNQPQHF. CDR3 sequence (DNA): TGTGCCAGCAGTGAAGCGCGGGGGACCGCCGATAGCAATCAGCCCCAGCATTTT.

The CDR3: CASSARDTNYGYTF. The DNA of the CDR3 is TGTGCCAGCAGCGCCCGGGACACAAACTATGGCTACACCTTC. V and J are TRBV9 and TRBJ1-2; D is possibly TRBD1 (6 bases). The CDR3 extends over 14 amino acids. Germline-derived CDR1 and CDR2 are SGDLS and YYNGEE. Between the trimmed V and J ends, which lost 3 bases and 2 bases, there was a span of 11 bases.

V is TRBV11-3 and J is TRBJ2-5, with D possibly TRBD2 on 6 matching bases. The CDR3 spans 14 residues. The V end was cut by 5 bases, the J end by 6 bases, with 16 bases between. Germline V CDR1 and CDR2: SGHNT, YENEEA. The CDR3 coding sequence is TGTGCCAGCAGCCTCCCTGGGGAGGCCCAGACCCAGTACTTC. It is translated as CASSLPGEAQTQYF. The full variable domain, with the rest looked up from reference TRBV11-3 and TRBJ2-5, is EAGVVQSPRYKIIEKKQPVAFWCNPISGHNTLYWYLQNLGQGPELLIRYENEEAVDDSQLPKDRFSAERLKGVDSTLKIQPAELGDSAVYLCASSLPGEAQTQYFGPGTRLLVL.

CDR3 nucleotides: TGTGCCAGCAGCCCCGGGTCTCCCTGGGATACGCAGTATTTT. This codes for CASSPGSPWDTQYF. J is TRBJ2-3 and V is TRBV6-5; the D is unclear. There are 14 residues in the CDR3. The ends were cut back, 6 bases at V and 6 bases at J, with 16 bases in the middle. Germline values: CDR1 MNHEY, CDR2 SVGAGI.

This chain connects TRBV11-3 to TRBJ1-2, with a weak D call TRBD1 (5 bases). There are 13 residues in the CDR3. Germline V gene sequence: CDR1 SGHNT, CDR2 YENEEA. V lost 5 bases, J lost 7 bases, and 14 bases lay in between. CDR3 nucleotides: TGTGCCAGCAGCCCGGGGGAGGAAGGTGGCTACACCTTC. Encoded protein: CASSPGEEGGYTF.

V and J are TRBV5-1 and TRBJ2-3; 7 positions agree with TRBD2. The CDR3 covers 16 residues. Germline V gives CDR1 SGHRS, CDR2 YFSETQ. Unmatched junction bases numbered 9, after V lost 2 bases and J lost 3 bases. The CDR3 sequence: CASSFLPGGATDTQYF. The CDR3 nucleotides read TGCGCCAGCAGCTTTCTCCCGGGAGGTGCTACAGATACGCAGTATTTT.